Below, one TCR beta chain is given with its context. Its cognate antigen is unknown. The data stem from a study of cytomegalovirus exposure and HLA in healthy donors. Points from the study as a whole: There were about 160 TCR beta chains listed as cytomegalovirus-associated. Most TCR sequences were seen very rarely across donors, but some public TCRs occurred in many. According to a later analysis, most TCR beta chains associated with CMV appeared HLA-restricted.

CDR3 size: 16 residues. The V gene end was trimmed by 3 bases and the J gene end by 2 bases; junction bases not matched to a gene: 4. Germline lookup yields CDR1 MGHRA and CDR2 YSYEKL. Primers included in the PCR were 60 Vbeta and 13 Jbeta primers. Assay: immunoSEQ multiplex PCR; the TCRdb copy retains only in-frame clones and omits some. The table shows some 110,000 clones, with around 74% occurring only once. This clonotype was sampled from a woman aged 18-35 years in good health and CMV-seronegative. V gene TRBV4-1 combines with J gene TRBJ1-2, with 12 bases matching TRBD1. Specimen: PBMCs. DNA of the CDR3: TGCGCCAGCAGCCAGGGACAGGGGGCGCGGAACTATGGCTACACCTTC. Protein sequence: CASSQGQGARNYGYTF.